This T cell receptor beta chain was captured in a study of T cell responses to AZD1222 COVID-19 vaccine (dated by TCRdb to the early 2020s). Looking at the study overall: AZD1222 recipients with second doses at about 4 weeks or about 12 weeks were pooled, because spike-specific TCR depth and breadth did not differ between schedules. TCR sequencing covered fewer than 250 trial participants: about 210 given two doses of AZD1222 and some 25 given two doses of MenACWY control vaccine. Trial participants were enrolled by age into subgroups of 18-55, 56-69 and 70-plus years, and around 150, 29 and 61 TCR-sequenced participants, respectively, were included in these subgroups.

The paper's findings and limits, for the study overall: Vaccine-associated CD4 TCRs spanned the whole spike protein, with dominant responses in regions 160-218 and 743-854. Conclusions about previously exposed vaccinees are limited, since just six AZD1222 recipients were seropositive for SARS-CoV-2 at baseline. The 56-69-year group was small, and its depth increase did not reach significance, likely because of low power. Because no day 14 peak-response samples were available, the repertoires could be characterized only after the peak T cell response. A significant rise in spike-specific TCR breadth and depth was observed after two AZD1222 doses relative to day 0 and relative to MenACWY recipients. Participants were mostly white British and included more females than males, and it was suggested by the authors that clonal diversity may have been underestimated. Reportedly, almost half of the unique spike-specific TCRs recognized epitopes lying outside the regions that are mutated in the B.1.351 and B.1.1.7 variants.

V is pared back by 4 bases and J by 0 bases, with 7 bases lying between the germline termini. From the germline V gene, CDR1 is MNHEY and CDR2 is SVGAGI. Reading from cysteine to phenylalanine, the CDR3 counts 14 amino acids. The retained sequence is limited to the CDR3, 42 bases, with the frame set at the first base. The label giving this sample's time point can be read as: baseline before first vaccination. Vaccinee samples came from UK trials COV001 and COV002, including a single-blind randomized controlled phase 2/3 trial of AZD1222 (ChAdOx1 nCoV-19) in healthy adults. For TCRbeta chain sequencing, PBMC samples were collected from trial participants at day 0 and at day 28 after the second dose. As concerns this clone: The clone's antigen remains unknown. Nothing much larger sits one base from this clone, and base qualities are not available.

The CDR3 regions of human TCRbeta chains were analyzed by immunosequencing. The study's own analysis went as follows. TCRs in the repertoires were matched against a reference library of SARS-CoV-2-specific TCRs that had been generated with the MIRA antigen-specificity platform. Breadth meant the fraction of unique TCRs that were SARS-CoV-2-associated, whereas depth meant the fraction of total T cells that were SARS-CoV-2-associated. Each spike-specific TCR was assigned to its reactive spike region and to a CD4 or CD8 class using the MIRA data. Log10-transformed breadth and depth values were compared by one-way ANOVA with Sidak's multiple comparisons tests. Imported from immuneACCESS, the table was reduced by TCRdb to in-frame sequences with V and J called. These copies leave out some clones; in studies compared against another copy, an unresolved V gene accounts for under half, and the cause of the remainder is not known. The V and J calls and clone size are taken from that table; D and trimming were inferred from the DNA. Present in this sample are over 150,000 clones, around 89% of which were seen just once. The ten largest clones take up under 8% of the sample.

The sample here was peripheral blood, taken on day 0 of AZD1222 vaccination. This chain is built from TRBV6-5 and TRBJ1-3; the D gene lacks a confident call. The TCR sequence derives from an adult in good health. The sequenced DNA: TGTGCCAGCAGTTCGGTGGTCTCTGGAAACACCATATATTTT. Its protein is CASSSVVSGNTIYF.